The present T cell receptor (beta chain) was sequenced within a study of T cell responses to AZD1222 COVID-19 vaccine. Study outcomes and limitations: The peak T cell response came first, and repertoires were sampled only after it. Distributed over spike, vaccine-associated CD4 TCRs predominated at 160-218 and 743-854. Targets within unmutated variant regions were reportedly found for nearly half of spike-specific TCRs.

This CDR3 is 14 amino acids long. Trimming took 6 bases from V and 2 from J, leaving 12 bases between them. Germline V gene sequence: CDR1 MNHEY, CDR2 SVGAGI. Sequencing used immunoSEQ multiplex PCR; TCRdb keeps in-frame clones, though not all of them. The sample yields over 75,000 clones, 85% to 90% seen once. Comment on this clone: Its specificity is unknown.

This chain links TRBV6-5 with TRBJ2-3; D ambiguous. The sequence came from an adult who received the AZD1222 COVID-19 vaccine. The sequencing here drew on peripheral blood, taken 28 days after the second AZD1222 dose. The CDR3 region is CASRTRPNTDTQYF. Written as DNA, the CDR3 is TGTGCCAGCAGAACTCGGCCTAACACAGATACGCAGTATTTT.